This T cell receptor (beta chain) was recorded in a study of Ad26.COV2.S vaccination and SARS-CoV-2 variants. The wider study: Donor was in the COV1001 Ad26.COV2.S trial arm. Donor got 5x10^10 or 1x10^11 viral particles of Ad26.COV2.S.

Treatment reported: roughly 18 received Ad26.COV2.S at low or high dose, single or two shots; 5 received placebo; per-sample allocation not given. All samples were drawn on day 63, counting from the first vaccine or placebo injection. Cohort 1b enrolled adults aged 18-55 years in Boston. It was Wuhan-strain SARS-CoV-2 spike that the Ad26 vaccine vector expressed. Trimming cost V 4 bases and J 7 bases; bases outside gene matches: 6. The CDR3 has 15 residues. Germline CDR1 and CDR2: MDHEN and SYDVKM. Some clones are missing from TCRdb's copy, which holds only in-frame ones; the method was immunoSEQ multiplex PCR. The repertoire holds roughly 510,000 clones, with around 88% as singletons.

This clonotype originated in a person aged 18-65 years who received the Ad26.COV2.S COVID-19 vaccine or a placebo. The source was peripheral blood, collected in a trial of Ad26.COV2.S vaccine versus placebo. V usage is TRBV28 and J usage is TRBJ1-4; 10 nucleotides match TRBD1. The CDR3 DNA reads TGTGCCAGCAGTTCCGGAGACAGGGGGCGTGAAAAACTGTTTTTT. Translating it yields CASSSGDRGREKLFF.